Listed below are T cell receptor beta chains from one sample, sequenced in a study of blood T cell repertoires in COVID-19. Assay: immunoSEQ multiplex PCR; the TCRdb copy retains only in-frame clones and omits some. The profile shows over 150,000 clones, around 87% of them singletons. The sample was peripheral blood. These receptors all stem from a man aged 35 to 55 with active or convalescent COVID-19. Each CDR3 is given with its conserved first and last residue. A D gene is named only where the DNA matches it firmly. Size tells how often a clone was seen (once, few, many) or the class of an expanded clone, and some rows leave it out.

TRBV19	TRBJ1-6	TRBD1	.	CASSIQGAQGILHF	TGTGCCAGTAGTATTCAGGGGGCGCAAGGAATCCTCCACTTT
TRBV23-1	TRBJ2-7	TRBD1	.	CANLLMYGTGDHEQYF	TGCGCCAACCTACTCATGTACGGGACAGGGGATCACGAGCAGTACTTC
TRBV4-1	TRBJ2-3	TRBD1	.	CASSLRDSATDTQYF	TGCGCCAGCAGCCTACGGGACAGTGCAACAGATACGCAGTATTTT
TRBV11-2	TRBJ1-1	.	many	CASTLAAGEAFF	TGTGCCAGCACCCTAGCTGCGGGTGAAGCTTTCTTT
TRBV7-2	TRBJ1-2	TRBD1	.	CASRLTGTGDGYTF	TGTGCCAGCAGGCTCACCGGGACAGGGGATGGCTACACCTTC
TRBV9	TRBJ2-5	TRBD2	.	CASSSGTSSWGGETQYF	TGTGCCAGCAGCTCCGGGACTAGCAGCTGGGGGGGAGAGACCCAGTACTTC
TRBV3-1/TRBV3-2	TRBJ1-1	.	once	CASSHHQGNTEAFF	TGTGCCAGCAGCCACCACCAGGGGAACACTGAAGCTTTCTTT
TRBV6-4	TRBJ1-2	.	few	CASSESGEGLYGYTF	TGTGCCAGCAGTGAATCAGGGGAAGGGCTCTATGGCTACACCTTC
TRBV6-2/TRBV6-3	TRBJ2-7	TRBD2	.	CASSYPWTRFGYEQYF	TGTGCCAGCAGTTACCCATGGACTAGGTTTGGGTACGAGCAGTACTTC
TRBV5-6	TRBJ2-4	.	.	CASSLLGAQLAKNIQYF	TGTGCCAGCAGCTTGCTGGGAGCGCAACTAGCCAAAAACATTCAGTACTTC
TRBV9	TRBJ2-2	.	.	CASNPGGDARDTGELFF	TGTGCCAGCAACCCTGGCGGGGATGCGCGGGACACCGGGGAGCTGTTTTTT
TRBV6-1	TRBJ1-4	.	.	CASSEVPGEAEKLFF	TGTGCCAGCAGTGAAGTCCCGGGAGAAGCCGAAAAACTGTTTTTT
TRBV5-1	TRBJ1-4	TRBD1	.	CASSASGTADEKLFF	TGCGCCAGCAGCGCCTCCGGGACAGCAGATGAAAAACTGTTTTTT
TRBV6-4	TRBJ1-5	TRBD1	.	CASTEGQGNNQPQHF	TGTGCCAGCACCGAAGGACAGGGAAACAATCAGCCCCAGCATTTT
TRBV19	TRBJ2-7	.	.	CASSIGGAEQYF	TGTGCCAGTAGTATAGGTGGGGCTGAGCAGTACTTC
TRBV29-1	TRBJ1-2	.	.	CSVGAMLVGYTF	TGCAGCGTTGGGGCGATGTTGGTCGGCTACACCTTC
TRBV27	TRBJ1-3	TRBD1	.	CATSAQGVGNTIYF	TGTGCCACCTCCGCACAGGGGGTCGGAAACACCATATATTTT
TRBV5-4	TRBJ1-1	.	.	CASSLDQANTEAFF	TGTGCCAGCAGCTTGGACCAGGCCAACACTGAAGCTTTCTTT
TRBV27	TRBJ1-2	TRBD1	few	CASSDRGAHGYTF	TGTGCCAGCAGTGACAGGGGTGCGCATGGCTACACCTTC
TRBV27	TRBJ2-3	.	many	CASSHTRGFTDTQYF	TGTGCCAGCAGCCACACCCGGGGATTCACAGATACGCAGTATTTT
TRBV3-1/TRBV3-2	TRBJ1-6	TRBD1	.	CASSQPGTGDSPLHF	TGTGCCAGCAGCCAACCCGGGACAGGGGATTCACCCCTCCACTTT
TRBV7-3	TRBJ2-3	.	.	CASSSRDLSTDTQYF	TGTGCCAGCAGCTCACGGGACTTGAGCACAGATACGCAGTATTTT
TRBV7-3	TRBJ1-2	TRBD1	.	CASSLTGGFGYTF	TGTGCCAGCAGCTTAACAGGGGGCTTTGGCTACACCTTC
TRBV10-3	TRBJ1-2	.	.	CAIGRGGYTF	TGTGCCATCGGTAGGGGAGGCTACACCTTC
TRBV7-3	TRBJ2-6	.	few	CASSSSGVRSGANVLTF	TGTGCCAGCAGTTCCTCGGGGGTACGCTCTGGGGCCAACGTCCTGACTTTC
TRBV4-2	TRBJ1-3	TRBD1	.	CASSQEWGQGTNTIYF	TGTGCCAGCAGCCAAGAATGGGGACAGGGGACCAACACCATATATTTT
TRBV5-1	TRBJ2-1	.	.	CASSRLSYNEQFF	TGCGCCAGCAGTCGCCTATCTTACAATGAGCAGTTCTTC
TRBV7-3	TRBJ2-1	TRBD1	.	CASSSGTGGNEQFF	TGTGCCAGCAGTTCGGGGACAGGGGGCAATGAGCAGTTCTTC
TRBV24-1	TRBJ2-3	TRBD1	.	CATSDTRQGGVDTQYF	TGTGCCACCAGTGATACCCGACAGGGCGGTGTAGATACGCAGTATTTT
TRBV7-2	TRBJ1-2	TRBD1	.	CASSSLPGTVSYTF	TGTGCCAGCAGCTCCCTTCCCGGGACAGTTAGCTACACCTTC
TRBV6-5	TRBJ2-5	TRBD2	.	CASSAGVKETQYF	TGTGCCAGCAGCGCGGGGGTGAAGGAGACCCAGTACTTC
TRBV6-1	TRBJ1-4	TRBD1	.	CASSERTGGEVGEKLFF	TGTGCCAGCAGTGAAAGGACAGGGGGCGAGGTTGGGGAAAAACTGTTTTTT
TRBV19	TRBJ2-1	TRBD2	once	CASSGGLADYNEQFF	TGTGCCAGTAGTGGGGGACTAGCAGATTACAATGAGCAGTTCTTC
TRBV7-3	TRBJ1-2	TRBD1	.	CAGQNRGRTNRYGYTF	TGTGCCGGACAAAACAGGGGGAGAACCAACAGGTATGGCTACACCTTC
TRBV5-1	TRBJ2-5	TRBD1	.	CASSLAGQGGTQYF	TGCGCCAGCAGCTTGGCGGGACAGGGTGGGACCCAGTACTTC
TRBV3-1/TRBV3-2	TRBJ2-1	.	.	CASSPRQGGGNEQFF	TGTGCCAGCAGCCCGCGACAGGGAGGCGGCAATGAGCAGTTCTTC
TRBV28	TRBJ2-7	TRBD1	.	CASSMPPGQGKSSYEQYF	TGTGCCAGCAGTATGCCACCGGGACAGGGAAAAAGCTCCTACGAGCAGTACTTC
TRBV6-5	TRBJ2-7	.	.	CASGRPEGEQYF	TGTGCCAGCGGAAGACCGGAGGGCGAGCAGTACTTC
TRBV3-1/TRBV3-2	TRBJ1-6	.	once	CASSQALSPIGGPLHF	TGTGCCAGCAGCCAGGCCCTAAGCCCTATCGGGGGGCCCCTCCACTTT
TRBV10-3	TRBJ2-5	TRBD2	.	CAISELASGGGETQYF	TGTGCCATCAGTGAGCTGGCTAGCGGGGGGGGAGAGACCCAGTACTTC
TRBV20-1	TRBJ2-6	.	.	CSASAQAISGANVLTF	TGCAGTGCTAGTGCTCAGGCAATCTCTGGGGCCAACGTCCTGACTTTC
TRBV28	TRBJ1-1	.	.	CASSLGGGTEAFF	TGTGCCAGCAGTTTAGGGGGAGGCACTGAAGCTTTCTTT
TRBV30	TRBJ1-5	.	.	CAWKGGNQPQHF	TGTGCCTGGAAGGGGGGGAACCAGCCCCAGCATTTT